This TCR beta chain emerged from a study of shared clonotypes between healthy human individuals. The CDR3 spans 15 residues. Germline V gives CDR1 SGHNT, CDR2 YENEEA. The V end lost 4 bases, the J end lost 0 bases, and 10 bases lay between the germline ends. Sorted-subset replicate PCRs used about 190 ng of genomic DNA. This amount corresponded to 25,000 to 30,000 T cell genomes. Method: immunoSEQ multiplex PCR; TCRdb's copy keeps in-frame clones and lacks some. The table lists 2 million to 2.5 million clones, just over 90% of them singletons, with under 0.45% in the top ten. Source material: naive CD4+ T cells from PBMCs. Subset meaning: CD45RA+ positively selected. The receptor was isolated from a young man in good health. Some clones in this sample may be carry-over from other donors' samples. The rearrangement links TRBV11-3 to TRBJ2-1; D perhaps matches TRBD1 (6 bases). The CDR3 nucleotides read TGTGCCAGCAGCTCAGACAGGAGCTCCTACAATGAGCAGTTCTTC. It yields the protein CASSSDRSSYNEQFF. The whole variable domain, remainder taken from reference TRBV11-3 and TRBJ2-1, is EAGVVQSPRYKIIEKKQPVAFWCNPISGHNTLYWYLQNLGQGPELLIRYENEEAVDDSQLPKDRFSAERLKGVDSTLKIQPAELGDSAVYLCASSSDRSSYNEQFFGPGTRLTVL.